This T cell receptor beta chain is from a study of shared clonotypes between healthy human individuals. Study at large: For every donor, three CD4 naive, three CD4 memory, two CD8 naive and one CD8 memory plates were used.

CD45RO-negative, CCR7-positively selected cells formed the naive CD8 fraction, excluding terminally differentiated effector memory CD45RA+ cells. Every immunoSEQ plate was one replicate of a subset's evenly spread DNA. Clones were sequenced by immunoSEQ multiplex PCR, and TCRdb holds only the in-frame ones, with some missing. This sample has about 2,200,000 clones, with about 92% found just once. Study-wide points: Between a handful of donors, naive CD4 clonotypes were shared at a level of around 4.8%. Naive subsets usually exceeded memory subsets in estimated richness.

A word on this clone: What it recognizes is unknown.

This CDR3 region has 15 residues. The germline CDR1 and CDR2 sequences are SGHRS and YFSETQ. Trimming pared 2 bases from V and 8 bases from J, leaving 17 bases between. This TCR came from a man aged 18 to 35 in good health. Some clones in this sample may be carry-over from other donors' samples. The sample taken for sequencing was naive CD8+ T cells from PBMCs. The chain combines TRBV5-1 with TRBJ2-1; D unresolved. The CDR3 DNA is TGCGCCAGCAGCTTATCGGTTGGGTTCCTAGATGAGCAGTTCTTC. As protein: CASSLSVGFLDEQFF.